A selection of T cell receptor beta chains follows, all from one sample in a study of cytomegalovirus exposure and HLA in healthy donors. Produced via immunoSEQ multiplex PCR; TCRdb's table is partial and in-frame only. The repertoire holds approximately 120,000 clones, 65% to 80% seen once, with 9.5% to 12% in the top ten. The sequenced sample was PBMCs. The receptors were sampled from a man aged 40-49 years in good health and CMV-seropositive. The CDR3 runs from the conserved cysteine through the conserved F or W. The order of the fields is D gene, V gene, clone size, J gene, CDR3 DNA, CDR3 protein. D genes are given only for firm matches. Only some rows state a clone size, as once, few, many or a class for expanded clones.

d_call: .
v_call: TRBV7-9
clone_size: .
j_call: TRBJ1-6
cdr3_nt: TGTGCCAGCAGCTTAGGTTCAGGGGTCAGTAATTCACCCCTCCACTTT
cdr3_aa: CASSLGSGVSNSPLHF

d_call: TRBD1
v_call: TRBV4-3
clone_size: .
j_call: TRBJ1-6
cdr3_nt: TGCGTCAGCAGCCAATTGACAGGGGGCTATGGTTCACCCCTCCACTTT
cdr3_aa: CVSSQLTGGYGSPLHF

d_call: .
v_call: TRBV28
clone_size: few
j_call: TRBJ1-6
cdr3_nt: TGTGCCAGTAGAATGCTCACCGGGACTCAGTCACCCCTCCACTTT
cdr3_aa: CASRMLTGTQSPLHF

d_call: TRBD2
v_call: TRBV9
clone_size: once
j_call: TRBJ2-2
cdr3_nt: TGTGCCAGCAGGGGGGGGAACACCCCCGGGGAGCTGTTTTTT
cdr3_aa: CASRGGNTPGELFF

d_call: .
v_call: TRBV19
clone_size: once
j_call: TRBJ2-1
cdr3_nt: TGTGCCAGTAGTGAAACAGGGTCTTCGGATGAGCAGTTCTTC
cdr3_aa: CASSETGSSDEQFF

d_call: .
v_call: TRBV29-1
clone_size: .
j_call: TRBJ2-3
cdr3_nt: TGCAGCGTCGCCGGGACTTCAACTTTAACAGATACGCAGTATTTT
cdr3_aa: CSVAGTSTLTDTQYF

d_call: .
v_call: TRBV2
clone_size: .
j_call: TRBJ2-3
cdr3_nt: TGTGCCAGCAGTCCCCTTTTCACAGATACGCAGTATTTT
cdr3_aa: CASSPLFTDTQYF

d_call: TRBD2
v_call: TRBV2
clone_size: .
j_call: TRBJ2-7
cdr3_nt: TGTGCCAGCAAGTCCCTCCTAGCGGGGGACTCCTACGAGCAGTACTTC
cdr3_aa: CASKSLLAGDSYEQYF

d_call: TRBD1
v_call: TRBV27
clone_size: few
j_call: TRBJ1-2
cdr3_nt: TGTGCCAGCAGTTCCCTTCCCATAGGGGGCTCCGGCTACACCTTC
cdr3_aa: CASSSLPIGGSGYTF

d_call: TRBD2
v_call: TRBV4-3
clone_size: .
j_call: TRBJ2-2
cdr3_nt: TGCGCCAGCAGCCAAGACCCCGGGAGGACTTTAACTTTCGGGGAGCTGTTTTTT
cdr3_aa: CASSQDPGRTLTFGELFF

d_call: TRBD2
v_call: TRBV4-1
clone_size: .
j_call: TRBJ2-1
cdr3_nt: TGCGCCAGCAGCCTCTCAGGGAGGGGCGGGGGGGGAAATGAGCAGTTCTTC
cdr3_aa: CASSLSGRGGGGNEQFF

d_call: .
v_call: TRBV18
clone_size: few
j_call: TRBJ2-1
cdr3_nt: TGTGCCAGCTCACTAATAGGGGGCTCCTACAATGAGCAGTTCTTC
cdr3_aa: CASSLIGGSYNEQFF

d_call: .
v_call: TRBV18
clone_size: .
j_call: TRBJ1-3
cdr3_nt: TGTGCCACGTCCGACGGACACTCCGGAAACACCATATATTTT
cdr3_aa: CATSDGHSGNTIYF

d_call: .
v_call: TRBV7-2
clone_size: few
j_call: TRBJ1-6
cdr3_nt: TGTGCCAGCAGCTTAACCCTCTTAGGGGCTTCAGGGGATTCACCCCTCCACTTT
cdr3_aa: CASSLTLLGASGDSPLHF

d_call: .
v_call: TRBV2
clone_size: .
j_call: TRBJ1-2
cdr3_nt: TGTGCCAGCAGTGAAGCGGGTAGGGGTAGCGGCTACACCTTC
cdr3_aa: CASSEAGRGSGYTF

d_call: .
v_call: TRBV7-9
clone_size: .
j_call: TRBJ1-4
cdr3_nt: TGTTCCAGCAGCTTGGCGCGAGGGTCGGGTGAAAAACTGTTTTTT
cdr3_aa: CSSSLARGSGEKLFF

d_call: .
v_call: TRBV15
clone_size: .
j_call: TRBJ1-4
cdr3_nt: TGTGCCACCAGCAGAGATCTAGACAGGAATGAAAAACTGTTTTTT
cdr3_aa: CATSRDLDRNEKLFF

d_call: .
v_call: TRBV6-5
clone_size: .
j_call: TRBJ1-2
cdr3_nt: TGTGCCAGCAGTTACTCGACGACAGGAGGCTCTGGCTACACCTTC
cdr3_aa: CASSYSTTGGSGYTF

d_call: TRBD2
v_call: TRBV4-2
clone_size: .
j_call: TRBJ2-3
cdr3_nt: TGTGCCAGCACCAGTAGCGGGGGGGAGGAGACGCAGTATTTT
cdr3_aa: CASTSSGGEETQYF

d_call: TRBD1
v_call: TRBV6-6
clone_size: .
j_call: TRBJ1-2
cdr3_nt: TGTGCCAGCAGTTACTCGACACAGGGGTTAGGAGGCTACACCTTC
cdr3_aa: CASSYSTQGLGGYTF

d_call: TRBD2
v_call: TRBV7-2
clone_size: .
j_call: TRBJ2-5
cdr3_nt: TGTGCCAGCAGCACTAGCGGGGGGACCGCGGGGACCCAGTACTTC
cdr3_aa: CASSTSGGTAGTQYF

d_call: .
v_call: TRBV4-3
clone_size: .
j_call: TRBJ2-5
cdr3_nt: TGCGCCAGCAGCTTTACTACAGGAGAGACCCAGTACTTC
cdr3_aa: CASSFTTGETQYF

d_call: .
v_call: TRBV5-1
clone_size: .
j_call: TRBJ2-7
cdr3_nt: TGCGCCAGCAGCCCCCGCAGAAACTTC
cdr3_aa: CASSPRRNF

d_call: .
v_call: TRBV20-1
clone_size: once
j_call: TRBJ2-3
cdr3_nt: TGCAGTGCTCAGTTCACAGATACGCAGTATTTT
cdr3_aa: CSAQFTDTQYF

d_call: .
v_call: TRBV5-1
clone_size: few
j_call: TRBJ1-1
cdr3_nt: TGCGCCAGCAGCTTGGTGGCAGGGGCAGGGACTGAAGCTTTCTTT
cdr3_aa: CASSLVAGAGTEAFF

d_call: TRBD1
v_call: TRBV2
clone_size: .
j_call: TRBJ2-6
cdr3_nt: TGTGCCAGCAGGGAGACAGGGGCTGGGGCCAACGTCCTGACTTTC
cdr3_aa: CASRETGAGANVLTF

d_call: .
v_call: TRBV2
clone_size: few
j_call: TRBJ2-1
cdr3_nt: TGTGCCAGCAGTGGGGGAGGGAGTCAGGGGTATCGTGAGCAGTTCTTC
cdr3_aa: CASSGGGSQGYREQFF

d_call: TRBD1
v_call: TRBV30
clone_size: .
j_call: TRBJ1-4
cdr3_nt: TGTGCCTGGAGGCAGGGGGCGCGAGGTGAAAAACTGTTTTTT
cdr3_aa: CAWRQGARGEKLFF

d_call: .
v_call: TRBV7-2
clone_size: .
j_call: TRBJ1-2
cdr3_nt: TGTGCCAGCAGCTCACCCCCAGGGGTGGAGAACTATGGCTACACCTTC
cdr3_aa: CASSSPPGVENYGYTF

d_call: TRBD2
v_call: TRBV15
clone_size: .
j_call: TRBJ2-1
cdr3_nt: TGTGCCACCAGTTTTAGCGGGGGCAACAATGAGCAGTTCTTC
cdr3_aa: CATSFSGGNNEQFF

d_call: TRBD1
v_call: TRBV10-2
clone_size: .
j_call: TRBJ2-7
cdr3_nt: TGCGCCAGTAAAATGACAGGGGGCGAGCAGTACTTC
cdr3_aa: CASKMTGGEQYF

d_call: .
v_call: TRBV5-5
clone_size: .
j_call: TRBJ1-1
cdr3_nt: TGTGCCAGCAGCTTCCAGGGTATGAACACTGAAGCTTTCTTT
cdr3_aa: CASSFQGMNTEAFF

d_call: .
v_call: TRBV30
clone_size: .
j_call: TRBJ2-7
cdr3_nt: TGTGCCTGGACCGGGACACCCCCAGGCGAGCAGTACTTC
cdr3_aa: CAWTGTPPGEQYF

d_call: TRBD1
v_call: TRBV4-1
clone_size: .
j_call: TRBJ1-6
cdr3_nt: TGCGCCAGCAGCCAAGATCTCAGGGGGTATTCACCCCTCCACTTT
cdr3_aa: CASSQDLRGYSPLHF

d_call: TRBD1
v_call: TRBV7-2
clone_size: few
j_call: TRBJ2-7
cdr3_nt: TGTGCCAGCAGCCGCTTCGGACAGGGCCGGGAAGAGCAGTACTTC
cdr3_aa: CASSRFGQGREEQYF

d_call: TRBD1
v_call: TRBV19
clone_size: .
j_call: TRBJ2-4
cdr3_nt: TGTGCCAGTAGTATTGCGGGACAGGGGACGGGAGCCAAAAACATTCAGTACTTC
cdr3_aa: CASSIAGQGTGAKNIQYF

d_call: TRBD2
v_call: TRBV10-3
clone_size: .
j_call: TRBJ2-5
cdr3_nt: TGTGCCATCAGTGACTTATATAGCGGGGGAGGCCAAGAGACCCAGTACTTC
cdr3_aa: CAISDLYSGGGQETQYF

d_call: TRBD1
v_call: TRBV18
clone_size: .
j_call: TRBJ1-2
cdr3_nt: TGTGCCAGCTCACCGGGACAGGGGATCTATGGCTACACCTTC
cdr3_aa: CASSPGQGIYGYTF

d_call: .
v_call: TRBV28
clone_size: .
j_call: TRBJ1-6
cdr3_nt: TGTGCCAGCAGGGCCTCGGGCTCCTATAATTCACCCCTCCACTTT
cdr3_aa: CASRASGSYNSPLHF

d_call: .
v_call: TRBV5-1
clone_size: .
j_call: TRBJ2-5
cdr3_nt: TGCGCCAGCAGCTTAATTGGGAGTCACGAGACCCAGTACTTC
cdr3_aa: CASSLIGSHETQYF

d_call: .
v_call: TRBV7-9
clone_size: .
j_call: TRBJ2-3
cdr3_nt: TGTGCCAGCAGCTTAGTTCCTAGTTATTCAGATACGCAGTATTTT
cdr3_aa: CASSLVPSYSDTQYF

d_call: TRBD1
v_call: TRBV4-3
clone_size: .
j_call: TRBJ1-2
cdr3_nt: TGCGCCAGCAGCCAAGAGAGGGGGCGCGGCTACACCTTC
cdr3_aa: CASSQERGRGYTF

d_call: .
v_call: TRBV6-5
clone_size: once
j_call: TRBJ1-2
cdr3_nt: TGTGCCAGCCGACTACTCGGGGATTACTATGGCTACACCTTC
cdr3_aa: CASRLLGDYYGYTF

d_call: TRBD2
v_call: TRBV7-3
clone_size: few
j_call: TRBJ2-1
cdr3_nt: TGTGCCAGCAGCTCCGGGGCTTTTTTGTCGGGGGGGACGCATGAGCAGTTCTTC
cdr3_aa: CASSSGAFLSGGTHEQFF

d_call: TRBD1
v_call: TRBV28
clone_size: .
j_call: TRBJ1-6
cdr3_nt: TGTGCCAGCAGGTCAGGGGGTATTTATAATTCACCCCTCCACTTT
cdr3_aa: CASRSGGIYNSPLHF

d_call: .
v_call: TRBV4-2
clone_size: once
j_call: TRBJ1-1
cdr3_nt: TGTGCCAGCAGCAAACCGGGGGGGACTGAAGCTTTCTTT
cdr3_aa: CASSKPGGTEAFF

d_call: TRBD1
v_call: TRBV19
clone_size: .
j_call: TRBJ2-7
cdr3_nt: TGTGCCAGTAAAGAGACAGGGAACTCCTACGAGCAGTACTTC
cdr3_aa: CASKETGNSYEQYF

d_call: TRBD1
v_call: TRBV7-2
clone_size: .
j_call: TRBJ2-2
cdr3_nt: TGTGCCAGCAGCTTCCAGACAGGGCTCGGCACCGGGGAGCTGTTTTTT
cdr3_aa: CASSFQTGLGTGELFF

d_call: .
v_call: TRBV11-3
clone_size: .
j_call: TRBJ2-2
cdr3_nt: TGTGCCAGCAGCTCGCACAGGGTTACCGGGGAGCTGTTTTTT
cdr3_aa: CASSSHRVTGELFF

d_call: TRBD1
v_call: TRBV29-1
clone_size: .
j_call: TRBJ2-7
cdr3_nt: TGCAGCGTTGTAAGACAGGGAACCTACGAGCAGTACTTC
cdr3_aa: CSVVRQGTYEQYF

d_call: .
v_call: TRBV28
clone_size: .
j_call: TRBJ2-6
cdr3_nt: TGTGCCAGCAGTTTAGAGGGAACCGGGGCCAACGTCCTGACTTTC
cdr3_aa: CASSLEGTGANVLTF

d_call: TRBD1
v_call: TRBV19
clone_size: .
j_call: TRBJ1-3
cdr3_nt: TGTGCCAGTAGTTCGACAGGGGGTCGAAACACCATATATTTT
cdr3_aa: CASSSTGGRNTIYF

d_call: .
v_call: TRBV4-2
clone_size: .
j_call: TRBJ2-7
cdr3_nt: TGTGCCAGCAGCCAAGGACTTTACGAGCAGTACTTC
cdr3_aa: CASSQGLYEQYF

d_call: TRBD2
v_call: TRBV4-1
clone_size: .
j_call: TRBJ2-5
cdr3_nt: TGCGCCAGCAGCCAGGGGGGGAGCCTCGGGACCCAGTACTTC
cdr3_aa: CASSQGGSLGTQYF

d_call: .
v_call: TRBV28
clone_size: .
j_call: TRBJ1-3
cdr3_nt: TGTGCCAGCAGTTCCGCGACAGTCTCTGGAAACACCATATATTTT
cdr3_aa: CASSSATVSGNTIYF

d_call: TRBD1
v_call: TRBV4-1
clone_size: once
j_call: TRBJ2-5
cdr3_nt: TGCGCCAGCAGCCGGACAGGGGGCGGGTATGGGGAGACCCAGTACTTC
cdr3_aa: CASSRTGGGYGETQYF

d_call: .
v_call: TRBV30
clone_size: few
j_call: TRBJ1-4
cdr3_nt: TGTGCCTGGAGGCGACGGGGTTTCGCAACTAATGAAAAACTGTTTTTT
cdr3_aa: CAWRRRGFATNEKLFF

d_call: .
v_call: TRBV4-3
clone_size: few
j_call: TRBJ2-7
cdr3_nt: TGCGCCAGCAGCCAAGGGGGGGCCTACGAGCAGTACTTC
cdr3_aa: CASSQGGAYEQYF

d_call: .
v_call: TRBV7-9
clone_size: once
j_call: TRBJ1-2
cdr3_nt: TGTGCCAGCAGCTTACATACCAGACGGGGGAGAGATGGCTACACCTTC
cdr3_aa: CASSLHTRRGRDGYTF